Following are 26 T cell receptor beta chains from one sample sequenced in a study of beta chain features in type 1 diabetes. Since all of the isolated RNA was reverse transcribed, expressed TCRB transcripts were what got sequenced. Profiled with immunoSEQ multiplex PCR; TCRdb holds only in-frame clones, not every one. The sample carries roughly 290,000 clones, about 8.5% recorded once. Sequenced sample: central memory CD4+ T cells from blood. The receptors come from a woman aged 18-29 years in good health.

This clone was found many times. This chain connects TRBV5-4 to TRBJ2-7; 16 bases match TRBD2. The CDR3 length is 16 residues. Trimming at V came to 4 bases and at J to 5 bases, leaving 6 bases not matched to a gene. Germline V gives CDR1 SGHNT, CDR2 YYREEE (reference sequence). The CDR3 loop reads CASSHGGLAGGDEQYF. The CDR3 DNA is TGTGCCAGCAGCCACGGGGGACTAGCGGGAGGGGACGAGCAGTACTTC.

The genes are TRBV30 and TRBJ1-1; no firm D call. Deletions cut 2 bases from V and 3 bases from J, with 10 bases between. The germline CDR1 and CDR2 sequences are GTSNPN and SVGIG (reference sequence). The CDR3 has 13 amino acids. CDR3 nucleotides: TGTGCCTGGAGTCAAGGGATGGACACTGAAGCTTTCTTT. Its translation: CAWSQGMDTEAFF.

This chain uses TRBV7-3 with TRBJ2-3; weak D call: TRBD1 (5 bases). CDR1 and CDR2 (germline): SGHTA, FQGTGA. The ends were cut back, 3 bases at V and 0 bases at J, with 7 bases in the middle. The CDR3 is 14 amino acids. The CDR3 here is CASSLTDSTDTQYF. The CDR3 nucleotides are TGTGCCAGCAGCTTGACAGATAGCACAGATACGCAGTATTTT.

This clone has at least ten counts. The same CDR3 can be traced to other DNA sequences in this sample. The CDR3 loop is CASSQGGPGTQYF. CDR3 DNA: TGTGCCAGCAGCCAAGGAGGTCCCGGGACCCAGTACTTC. The chain couples TRBV14 to TRBJ2-5; D remains unclear. Trimming took 1 base from V and 7 from J, leaving 10 bases between them. Germline V gives CDR1 SGHDN, CDR2 FVKESK. The length of the CDR3 is 13 residues.

Ten or more counts support this clone. The V call is TRBV29-1, the J call TRBJ2-4; tentative D call: TRBD1 (5 bases). With 0 bases removed from V and 2 bases from J, the gap between germline ends came to 8 bases. The V gene's germline CDR1 is SQVTM and CDR2 ANQGSEA. This CDR3 has 14 residues. CDR3 nucleotide sequence: TGCAGCGTTGAAGATCAGGGTTCCAAAAACATTCAGTACTTC. Its translation is CSVEDQGSKNIQYF.

Here the CDR3 reads CASSGGRGHFYEQYF. The CDR3 region has the DNA TGTGCCAGCAGTGGTGGCAGGGGCCACTTCTACGAGCAGTACTTC. V is TRBV6-1 and J is TRBJ2-7; the D gene is possibly TRBD1 (6 bases). The CDR3 extends over 15 amino acids. Trimming removed 4 bases from V and 3 bases from J, with 16 bases in between. CDR1 and CDR2 (germline): MNHNS, SASEGT.

This clone was detected only a few times. The gene calls are TRBV14 and TRBJ2-2; a possible D gene is TRBD1 (5 bases). CDR1 is SGHDN, CDR2 FVKESK, per germline. V was clipped by 4 bases and J by 5 bases, with 17 bases between them. The CDR3 contains 16 residues. In nucleotides, the CDR3 is TGTGCCAGCAGCCGTATCAATACGAAGGGGACCGGGGAGCTGTTTTTT. Residues: CASSRINTKGTGELFF.

Only a few counts were recorded for this clone. Other DNA sequences of this sample code for an identical CDR3. This sequence joins TRBV6-6 and TRBJ1-1; no clear D gene. CDR1 MNHNY and CDR2 SVGAGI come from the germline V gene (reference sequence). This CDR3 comprises 14 residues. The V end was cut by 0 bases, the J end by 3 bases, with 8 bases between. CDR3: CASSYSGWDTEAFF. CDR3 DNA sequence: TGTGCCAGCAGTTACTCGGGTTGGGACACTGAAGCTTTCTTT.

The chain carries TRBV7-8 and TRBJ1-5, with D possibly being TRBD1 (6 bases). V was pared by 5 bases and J by 6 bases, with 23 bases between. The CDR3 consists of 17 residues. CDR1 SGHVS and CDR2 FQNEAQ come from the germline V gene. In DNA form, the CDR3 reads TGTGCCAGCAGCCGGACTAGCCAGGGGATGGACCCTCAGCCCCAGCATTTT. Its protein product is CASSRTSQGMDPQPQHF. Using reference TRBV7-8 and TRBJ1-5 for the parts outside the CDR3, the full variable domain is GAGVSQSPRYKVAKRGQDVALRCDPISGHVSLFWYQQALGQGPEFLTYFQNEAQLDKSGLPSDRFFAERPEGSVSTLKIQRTQQEDSAVYLCASSRTSQGMDPQPQHFGDGTRLSIL.

This clone was recorded at least ten times. The chain recombines TRBV23-1 with TRBJ1-2; 7 bases map to TRBD1. TRBV23-1 is labeled an ORF, and its function is uncertain. CDR3 length equals 15 residues. Losses at the gene ends were 3 bases for V and 5 bases for J; bases not matched to a gene: 9. CDR3 coding DNA: TGCGCCAGCAGTCAGCCGGGACAGCCTGCATATGGCTACACCTTC. This codes for CASSQPGQPAYGYTF.

The sample holds many counts of this clone. The chain employs TRBV4-1 and TRBJ2-1; the match to TRBD2 covers 11 bases. Germline trimming cut 2 bases from V and 1 base from J; bases unmatched to any gene: 7. This CDR3 is 18 amino acids long. CDR1 is MGHRA, CDR2 YSYEKL, per germline. The DNA for the CDR3 is TGCGCCAGCAGCCAATTATCCGGGACTAGCGGTTCCTACAATGAGCAGTTCTTC. Translated, it gives CASSQLSGTSGSYNEQFF.

The chain employs TRBV7-8 and TRBJ2-5; 14 bases map to TRBD2. Trimming took 6 bases from V and 2 from J; bases not matched to a gene: 8. CDR3 length equals 17 residues. CDR1 and CDR2 (germline): SGHVS, FQNEAQ. Here the CDR3 reads CASSPRLAGGEQETQYF. The CDR3 coding sequence is TGTGCCAGCAGTCCACGACTAGCGGGAGGGGAACAAGAGACCCAGTACTTC.

This clone has only a few counts. This rearrangement joins TRBV19 to TRBJ2-2; D gene uncertain. The CDR3 consists of 15 residues. CDR1 and CDR2 from the germline V gene are LNHDA and SQIVND (reference sequence). The V gene lost 6 bases and the J gene lost 0 bases, with 11 bases spanning the gap. The CDR3 coding sequence is TGTGCCAGTAGACAGTCGCGCGCGAACACCGGGGAGCTGTTTTTT. Translated, it gives CASRQSRANTGELFF.

This clone has a handful of counts. This chain joins TRBV7-2 and TRBJ2-1, with D possibly TRBD2 on 6 matching bases. The CDR3 loop spans 15 amino acids. From germline, CDR1 is SGHTA and CDR2 FQGNSA. V was shortened by 3 bases and J by 12 bases, with 21 bases between the two germline ends. The CDR3 DNA follows: TGTGCCAGCAGCTTCCCCGGGGAGGTTGGTCATGGGCAGTTCTTC. This sequence encodes CASSFPGEVGHGQFF.

This chain links TRBV18 with TRBJ1-1, with D maybe TRBD1 (5 bases). This CDR3 is built from 15 residues. Germline loops: CDR1 KGHSH, CDR2 LQKENI. V lost 1 base and J 5 bases, leaving 14 bases between the germline ends. The DNA of the CDR3 is TGTGCCAGCTCACCACGGAAGGGGATAGGGACTGAAGCTTTCTTT. Translated: CASSPRKGIGTEAFF.

This clone came up many times. The chain employs TRBV30 and TRBJ2-1; possible D gene TRBD2, 6 bases. Trimming removed 0 bases at V and 7 bases at J, with 13 bases between. The V gene's germline CDR1 is GTSNPN and CDR2 SVGIG (reference sequence). The CDR3 extends over 14 amino acids. The DNA of the CDR3 is TGTGCCTGGAGTGTACGGTGGGGGGTTAATGAGCAGTTCTTC. Protein product: CAWSVRWGVNEQFF.

The CDR3 nucleotides read TGCGCCAGCAGCTTGGAAGGGCTAGGAGATACGCAGTATTTT. Protein sequence: CASSLEGLGDTQYF. The V gene is TRBV5-1, the J gene TRBJ2-3, with D hard to call. Trimming left V 0 bases short and J 5 bases short, with 10 bases between. Germline V gene data show CDR1 as SGHRS and CDR2 as YFSETQ. The CDR3 contains 14 residues.

V is TRBV9 and J is TRBJ2-3, with unresolved D. Germline CDR1 reads SGDLS; CDR2 reads YYNGEE. Trimming cost V 0 bases and J 7 bases, with 9 bases left between them. The CDR3 extends over 13 amino acids. The CDR3 sequence: CASSVGLENTQYF. The CDR3 coding sequence is TGTGCCAGCAGCGTAGGACTGGAAAATACGCAGTATTTT.

The chain carries TRBV30 and TRBJ2-5; TRBD2 aligns across 7 bases. The junction had 11 bases not matched to a gene; V was cut back by 3 bases and J by 1 base. Germline lookup yields CDR1 GTSNPN and CDR2 SVGIG (reference sequence). The CDR3 is 16 residues long. CDR3 sequence: CAWSHTAGGSQETQYF. CDR3 nucleotide sequence: TGTGCCTGGAGCCATACGGCCGGCGGGAGCCAAGAGACCCAGTACTTC.

The chain couples TRBV5-1 to TRBJ2-1; 11 positions match TRBD2. V gave up 5 bases and J gave up 3 bases; unmatched junction bases: 4. The CDR3 has 15 residues. Germline CDR1 and CDR2: SGHRS and YFSETQ. CDR3 region: CASRASGGIYNEQFF. CDR3 bases: TGCGCCAGCAGAGCTAGCGGGGGGATCTACAATGAGCAGTTCTTC.

This chain connects TRBV4-3 to TRBJ2-1, with TRBD2 matching 9 bases. The CDR3 totals 15 residues. Germline-derived CDR1 and CDR2 are LGHNA and YSLEER. With V trimmed by 0 bases and J by 8 bases, 5 bases remained unmatched. For the CDR3, the DNA is TGCGCCAGCAGCCAAGAAGCGGGAGGTCAGGATGAGCAGTTCTTC. Encoded protein: CASSQEAGGQDEQFF.

This clone has only a few counts. This rearrangement joins TRBV5-4 to TRBJ2-1, with D perhaps TRBD2 (7 bases). This CDR3 is built from 16 residues. Germline CDR1 SGHNT, CDR2 YYREEE (reference sequence). Trimming took 0 bases from V and 6 from J, leaving 16 bases between them. The CDR3 DNA follows: TGTGCCAGCAGCTTGGGCGGCGGGGGCAAGAGCAATGAGCAGTTCTTC. Its protein product is CASSLGGGGKSNEQFF.

This clone has a handful of counts. The CDR3 reads CASSQVPGRDTF. In nucleotides, the CDR3 is TGTGCCAGCAGCCAAGTTCCGGGGCGGGACACCTTC. The chain employs TRBV14 and TRBJ1-2; possible D gene TRBD1, 5 bases. Trimming stripped 1 base from V and 12 bases from J, with 12 bases between. The CDR3 spans 12 residues. CDR1 and CDR2 (germline): SGHDN, FVKESK.

The chain employs TRBV5-1 and TRBJ2-5, with D unclear. The ends were cut back, 3 bases at V and 5 bases at J, with 14 bases in the middle. Germline values: CDR1 SGHRS, CDR2 YFSETQ. The CDR3 spans 14 residues. The CDR3 loop reads CASSSPQSSETQYF. The DNA of the CDR3 is TGCGCCAGCAGCTCCCCCCAGTCCAGTGAGACCCAGTACTTC. The complete variable domain, with remaining parts taken from reference TRBV5-1 and TRBJ2-5, reads KAGVTQTPRYLIKTRGQQVTLSCSPISGHRSVSWYQQTPGQGLQFLFEYFSETQRNKGNFPGRFSGRQFSNSRSEMNVSTLELGDSALYLCASSSPQSSETQYFGPGTRLLVL.

The table lists this clone with a few counts. This sequence joins TRBV4-2 and TRBJ1-5; D gene uncertain. Germline values: CDR1 LGHNA, CDR2 YNFKEQ. Trimming pared 0 bases from V and 7 bases from J, leaving 10 bases between. This CDR3 region has 14 residues. The CDR3 region has the DNA TGTGCCAGCAGCCAAGAGGAGGGTGAGCAGCCCCAGCATTTT. Amino acid sequence: CASSQEEGEQPQHF.

This clone was picked up a small number of times. The V and J genes are TRBV5-1 and TRBJ2-1, with TRBD2 matching 10 bases. Unmatched junction bases numbered 12, after V lost 4 bases and J lost 8 bases. CDR3 size: 16 residues. Germline CDR1 and CDR2: SGHRS and YFSETQ. The CDR3 reads CASSLLTSGSGDEQFF. CDR3 nucleotides: TGCGCCAGCAGCCTCCTGACTAGCGGGTCTGGGGATGAGCAGTTCTTC.